This TCR beta chain appears in the sequencing data of a study of blood T cells in healthy people across ages. CDR3 length: 14 amino acids. Germline CDR1 and CDR2: SGHVS and FQNEAQ. The germline V and J ends were trimmed by 5 bases and 5 bases, with 16 bases remaining between them. A second PCR of about 7 to 11 cycles used a sample-barcoded 5' primer and a J-beta primer mix. A 12-random-nucleotide template-switch adaptor tagged each cDNA molecule. TCRdb independently ran MiXCR on the 5' RACE reads; one entry per CDR3 protein. The sample contains over 1.5 million distinct CDR3 sequences, about 50% of which appear only once. Ranging in age from roughly 6 to 95, the donors were healthy Caucasian individuals from Russia. About 10 milliliters of peripheral blood were drawn from each donor into EDTA-treated tubes. The amount of total RNA extracted per sample was at least 5.5 micrograms.

What was sequenced was blood. The receptor comes from a woman aged 40-49 years in good health. The chain links TRBV7-8 to TRBJ2-7; D possibly corresponds to TRBD2 (6 bases). The CDR3 bases are TGTGCCAGCAGCCCCCTCGCGGGGCCCGACGAGCAGTACTTC. It specifies CASSPLAGPDEQYF.